The subject of this entry is one T cell receptor beta chain. This entry belongs to a study of response to subunit inactivated influenza vaccine. One entry per CDR3 protein, called by TCRdb with MiXCR from the RT-PCR reads. The profile shows roughly 650,000 distinct CDR3 sequences, more than 15% of them singletons. The CDR3 consists of 13 residues. Trimming took 5 bases from V and 3 from J; bases not matched to a gene: 3. Sequenced here: PBMCs from blood, sampled 12 days after vaccination. This chain joins TRBV12-3 or TRBV12-4 and TRBJ1-1; 7 positions match TRBD1. This receptor was identified in a man aged 45-65 years who received an inactivated influenza vaccine. This CDR3 is CASSRDRYTEAFF. CDR3 sequence (DNA): TGTGCCAGCAGTCGGGACAGATACACTGAAGCTTTCTTT.